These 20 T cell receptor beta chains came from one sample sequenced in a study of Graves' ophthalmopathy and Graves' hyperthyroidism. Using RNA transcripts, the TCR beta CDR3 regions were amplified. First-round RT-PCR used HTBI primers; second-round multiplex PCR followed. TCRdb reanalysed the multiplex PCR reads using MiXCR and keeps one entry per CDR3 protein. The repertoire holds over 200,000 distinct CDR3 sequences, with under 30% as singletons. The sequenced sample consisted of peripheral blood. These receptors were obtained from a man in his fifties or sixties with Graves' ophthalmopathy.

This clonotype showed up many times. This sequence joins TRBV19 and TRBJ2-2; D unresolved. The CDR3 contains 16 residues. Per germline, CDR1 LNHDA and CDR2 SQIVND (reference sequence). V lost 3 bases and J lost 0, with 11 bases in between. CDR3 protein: CASSMVGTANTGELFF. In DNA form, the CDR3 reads TGTGCCAGTAGTATGGTCGGTACGGCGAACACCGGGGAGCTGTTTTTT.

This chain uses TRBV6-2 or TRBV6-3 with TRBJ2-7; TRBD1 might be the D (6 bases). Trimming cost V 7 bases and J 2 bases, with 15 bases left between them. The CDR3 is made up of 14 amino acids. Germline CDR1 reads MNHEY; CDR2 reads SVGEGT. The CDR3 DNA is TGTGCCAGCAAACCCTCGACAGGAGCCTACGAGCAGTACTTC. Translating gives CASKPSTGAYEQYF.

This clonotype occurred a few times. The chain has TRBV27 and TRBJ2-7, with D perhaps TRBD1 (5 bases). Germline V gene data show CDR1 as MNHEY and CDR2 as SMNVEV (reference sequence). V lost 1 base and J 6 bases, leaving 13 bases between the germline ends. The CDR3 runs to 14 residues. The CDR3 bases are TGTGCCAGCAGTTTATTGGGGCAGCTTAGCGAGCAGTACTTC. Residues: CASSLLGQLSEQYF.

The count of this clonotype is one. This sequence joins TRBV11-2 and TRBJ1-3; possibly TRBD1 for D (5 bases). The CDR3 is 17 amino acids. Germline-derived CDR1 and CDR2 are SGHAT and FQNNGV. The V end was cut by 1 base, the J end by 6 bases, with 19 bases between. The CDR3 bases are TGTGCCAGCAGCTTAGGCCTCGTGGTAGGGGAACCAAACACCATATATTTT. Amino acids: CASSLGLVVGEPNTIYF.

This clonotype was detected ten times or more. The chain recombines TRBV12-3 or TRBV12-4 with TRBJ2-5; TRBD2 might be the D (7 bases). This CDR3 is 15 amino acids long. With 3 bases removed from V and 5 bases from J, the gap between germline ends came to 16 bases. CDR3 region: CASSLRWGGGETQYF. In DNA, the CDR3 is TGTGCCAGCAGTTTGAGATGGGGGGGCGGTGAGACCCAGTACTTC.

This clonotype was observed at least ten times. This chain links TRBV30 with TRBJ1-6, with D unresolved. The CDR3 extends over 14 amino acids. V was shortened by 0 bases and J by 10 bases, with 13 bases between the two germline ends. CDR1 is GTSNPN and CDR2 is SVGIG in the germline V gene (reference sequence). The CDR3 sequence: CAWSVPAVGSPLHF. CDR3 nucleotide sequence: TGTGCCTGGAGTGTACCAGCCGTCGGCTCACCCCTCCACTTT.

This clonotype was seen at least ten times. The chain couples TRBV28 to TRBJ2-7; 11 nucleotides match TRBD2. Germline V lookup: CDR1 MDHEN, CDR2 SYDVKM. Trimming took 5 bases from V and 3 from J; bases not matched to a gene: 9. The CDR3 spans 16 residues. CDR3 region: CASSPKTSGNFYEQYF. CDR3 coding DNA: TGTGCCAGCAGTCCCAAGACTAGCGGGAACTTCTACGAGCAGTACTTC.

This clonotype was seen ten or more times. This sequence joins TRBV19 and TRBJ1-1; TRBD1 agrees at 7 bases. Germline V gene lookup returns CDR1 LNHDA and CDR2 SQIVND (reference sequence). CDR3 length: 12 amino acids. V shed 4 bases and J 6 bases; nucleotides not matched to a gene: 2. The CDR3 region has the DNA TGTGCCAGTAGTAAGACAGGGTCTGAAGCTTTCTTT. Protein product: CASSKTGSEAFF.

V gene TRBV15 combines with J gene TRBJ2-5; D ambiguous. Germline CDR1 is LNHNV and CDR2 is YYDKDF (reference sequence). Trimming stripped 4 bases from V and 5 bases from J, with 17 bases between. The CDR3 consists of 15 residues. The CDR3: CATSTRGGNRETQYF. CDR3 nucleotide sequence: TGTGCCACCAGCACCAGAGGTGGAAATCGGGAGACCCAGTACTTC.

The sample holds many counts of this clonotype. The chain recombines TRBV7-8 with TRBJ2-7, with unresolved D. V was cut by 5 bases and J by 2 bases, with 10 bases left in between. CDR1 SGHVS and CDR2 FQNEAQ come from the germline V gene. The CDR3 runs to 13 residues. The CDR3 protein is CASSPSVTYEQYF. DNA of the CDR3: TGTGCCAGCAGCCCAAGTGTGACCTACGAGCAGTACTTC.

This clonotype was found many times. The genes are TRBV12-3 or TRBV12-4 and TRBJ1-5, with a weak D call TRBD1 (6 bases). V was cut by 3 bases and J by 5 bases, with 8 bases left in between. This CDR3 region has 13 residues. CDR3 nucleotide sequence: TGTGCCAGCAGTTTTAGGGGGGATCAGCCCCAGCATTTT. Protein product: CASSFRGDQPQHF.

CDR3 residues: CSATQGVSATEAFF. CDR3 nucleotide sequence: TGCAGTGCTACACAGGGGGTATCTGCCACTGAAGCTTTCTTT. The V gene is TRBV20-1, the J gene TRBJ1-1; TRBD1 aligns across 8 bases. With 4 bases clipped from V and 4 bases from J, the junction kept 8 bases outside the gene matches. Per germline, CDR1 DFQATT and CDR2 SNEGSKA (reference sequence). This CDR3 contains 14 residues.

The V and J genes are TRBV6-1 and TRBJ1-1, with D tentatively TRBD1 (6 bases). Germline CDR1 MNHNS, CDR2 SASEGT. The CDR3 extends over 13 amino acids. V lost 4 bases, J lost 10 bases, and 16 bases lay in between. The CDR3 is CASSVGQRERAFF. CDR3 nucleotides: TGTGCCAGCAGTGTCGGACAGCGGGAGCGAGCTTTCTTT.

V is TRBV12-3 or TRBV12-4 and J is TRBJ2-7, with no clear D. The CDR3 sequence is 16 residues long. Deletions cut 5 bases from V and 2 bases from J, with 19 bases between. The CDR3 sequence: CASSPSVGWATYEQYF. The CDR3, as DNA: TGTGCCAGCAGTCCCTCGGTCGGTTGGGCAACCTACGAGCAGTACTTC.

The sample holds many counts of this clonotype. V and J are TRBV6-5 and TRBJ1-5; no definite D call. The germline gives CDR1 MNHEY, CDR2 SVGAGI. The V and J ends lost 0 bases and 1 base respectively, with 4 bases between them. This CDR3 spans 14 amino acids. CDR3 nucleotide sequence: TGTGCCAGCAGTTACTCGAACAGCAATCAGCCCCAGCATTTT. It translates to CASSYSNSNQPQHF.

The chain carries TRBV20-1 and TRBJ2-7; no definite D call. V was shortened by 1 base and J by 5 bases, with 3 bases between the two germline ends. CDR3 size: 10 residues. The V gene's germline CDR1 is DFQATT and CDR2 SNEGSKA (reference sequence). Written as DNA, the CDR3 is TGCAGTGCTAGAGGGAACGAGCAGTACTTC. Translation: CSARGNEQYF.

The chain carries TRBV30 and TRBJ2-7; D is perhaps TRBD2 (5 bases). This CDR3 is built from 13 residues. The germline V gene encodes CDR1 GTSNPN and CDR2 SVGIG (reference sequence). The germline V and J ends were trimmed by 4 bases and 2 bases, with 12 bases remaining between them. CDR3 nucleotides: TGTGCCTGGACGGGAACCCCAACCTACGAGCAGTACTTC. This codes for CAWTGTPTYEQYF.

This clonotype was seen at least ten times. The CDR3 DNA sequence: TGTGCCAGCACCCTGAGACAGGGTGGAAATCAGCCCCAGCATTTT. Translation gives CASTLRQGGNQPQHF. The chain joins TRBV6-2 or TRBV6-3 to TRBJ1-5; 7 bases agree with TRBD1. There are 15 residues in the CDR3. Unmatched junction bases numbered 10, after V lost 7 bases and J lost 4 bases. Germline-derived CDR1 and CDR2 are MNHEY and SVGEGT.

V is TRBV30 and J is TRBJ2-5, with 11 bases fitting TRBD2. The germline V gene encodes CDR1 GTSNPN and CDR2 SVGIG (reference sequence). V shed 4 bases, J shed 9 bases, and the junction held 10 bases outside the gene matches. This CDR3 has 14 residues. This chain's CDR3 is CAWTGLAATSAQYF. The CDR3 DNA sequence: TGTGCCTGGACGGGACTAGCGGCCACGTCGGCCCAGTACTTC.

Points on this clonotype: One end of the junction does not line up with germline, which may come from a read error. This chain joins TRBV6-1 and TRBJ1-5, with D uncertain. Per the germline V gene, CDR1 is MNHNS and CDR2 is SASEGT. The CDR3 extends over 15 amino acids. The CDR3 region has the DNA TGCGCCAGCAGTGAGGTATCCTATAGCAATCAGCCCCAGCATTTT. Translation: CASSEVSYSNQPQHF.